A selection of T cell receptor beta chains follows, all from one sample in a study of T cell repertoires in cytomegalovirus infection. A single record per CDR3 protein comes from TCRdb applying MiXCR to the reads. The table lists approximately 260,000 distinct CDR3 sequences, over 15% of them singletons. The sample taken for sequencing was CD8+ T cells from PBMCs. These TCRs come from a human donor in good health (CMV status not recorded). Some clones in this sample may be carry-over from other donors' samples. Each CDR3 is given with its conserved first and last residue. D genes are given only for firm matches. Clone size is given for some rows only: seen once, a few or many times, or a class if the clone is expanded.

abundance	v_gene	j_gene	d_gene	CDR3nt	CDR3aa
many	TRBV28	TRBJ2-7	.	.	CASSLNFGAGSYEQYF
few	TRBV12-3/TRBV12-4	TRBJ2-1	.	TGTGCCAGCAGTCCCATTTTTTACGGGTTCTCTCCCTCCTACAATGAGCAGTTCTTC	CASSPIFYGFSPSYNEQFF
.	TRBV5-1	TRBJ1-1	TRBD1	TGCGCCAGCAGCTTGGGACAGGGTAGCGCTGAAGCTTTCTTT	CASSLGQGSAEAFF
few	TRBV6-5	TRBJ2-7	.	TGTGCCAGCAGGGGTGGCCTGATATCCTACGAGCAGTACTTC	CASRGGLISYEQYF
many	TRBV7-9	TRBJ2-7	.	TGTGCCAGCCTCCGGGACGGGTACGAGCAGTACTTC	CASLRDGYEQYF
many	TRBV11-2	TRBJ2-1	TRBD2	TGTGCCAGCAGCTTACAGCCTAGCGGGGTGACAACCCGCTACAATGAGCAGTTCTTC	CASSLQPSGVTTRYNEQFF
many	TRBV7-8	TRBJ2-1	TRBD1	TGTGCCAGCAGCTTATTCCTTGAAGGGGGCTTGGGGAATGAGCAGTTCTTC	CASSLFLEGGLGNEQFF
many	TRBV7-2	TRBJ1-1	.	TGTGCCTCCGGTGAGGGACGCACTGAAGCTTTCTTT	CASGEGRTEAFF
many	TRBV6-5	TRBJ1-6	TRBD1	TGTGCCAGCAGTTACTCCCGGACAGGGGACTCACCCCTCCACTTT	CASSYSRTGDSPLHF
few	TRBV6-2/TRBV6-3	TRBJ2-5	TRBD2	TGTGCCAGCAGTTACGGATCTAGCGGGGGGGCAGAGACCCAGTACTTC	CASSYGSSGGAETQYF
.	TRBV7-6	TRBJ1-4	TRBD1	TGTGCCAGCAGCGGGACAGGGGACAATGAAAAACTGTTTTTT	CASSGTGDNEKLFF
many	TRBV4-2	TRBJ2-2	TRBD2	TGTGCCAGCAGCCCGGGACTAGCGGGGGGGCCGGGCACCGGGGAGCTGTTTTTT	CASSPGLAGGPGTGELFF
many	TRBV20-1	TRBJ1-1	TRBD1	TGCAGTGCCAACCCAGGGACAGGGCACACTGAAGCTTTCTTT	CSANPGTGHTEAFF
many	TRBV7-9	TRBJ1-5	.	TGTGCCAGCAGCCGGGCCGGAACAGGGATTCAGCCCCAGCATTTT	CASSRAGTGIQPQHF
many	TRBV10-3	TRBJ1-6	.	TGTGCCATCAGTGCCGGGGACCCGAGCTCCTATAATTCACCCCTCCACTTT	CAISAGDPSSYNSPLHF
.	TRBV6-6	TRBJ2-5	.	TGTGCCAGCAGGCGGTTACAAGAGACCCAGTACTTC	CASRRLQETQYF
many	TRBV7-3	TRBJ2-6	.	TGTGCCAGCAGCCCTATTGGTCCCGGGAGTCTGGGGGCCAACGTCCTGACTTTC	CASSPIGPGSLGANVLTF
.	TRBV27	TRBJ1-2	.	TGTGCCAGCAGTCTGGACAGCAGTTACAATGGCTACACCTTC	CASSLDSSYNGYTF
few	TRBV10-3	TRBJ1-2	TRBD1	TGTGCCACCGCCGGGACAGATGGCTATGGCTACACCTTC	CATAGTDGYGYTF
.	TRBV4-3	TRBJ1-6	.	TGCGCCAGCAGCCAAGAACGGCAGGAACCGAATTCACCCCTCCACTTT	CASSQERQEPNSPLHF
many	TRBV7-8	TRBJ1-2	TRBD1	TGTGCCAGCACCCTGATTCCGGGACAGGGGCTCCTTGGCTACACCTTC	CASTLIPGQGLLGYTF
many	TRBV12-3/TRBV12-4	TRBJ2-5	.	TGTGCCAGCAGCTTTTCACAGGGAAAGGAAGAGACCCAGTACTTC	CASSFSQGKEETQYF
few	TRBV29-1	TRBJ2-3	.	TGCAGCGTGACATCTACTAGCACAGATACGCAGTATTTT	CSVTSTSTDTQYF
.	TRBV9	TRBJ2-3	TRBD2	TGTGCCAGCAGCGTAGAGGGCACTAGCGGGACCACAGATACGCAGTATTTT	CASSVEGTSGTTDTQYF
many	TRBV12-3/TRBV12-4	TRBJ1-2	.	TGTGCCAGCAGTTTAGCGTCAGGGTGGATGTATGGCTACACCTTC	CASSLASGWMYGYTF
.	TRBV5-6	TRBJ1-2	TRBD1	TGTGCCAGCAGCTTGGATGGGACAGGGCCCAACTATGGCTACACCTTC	CASSLDGTGPNYGYTF
many	TRBV7-2	TRBJ2-1	.	TGTGCCAGCAGCCGCACCGGGAGATACAATGAGCAGTTCTTC	CASSRTGRYNEQFF
many	TRBV7-6	TRBJ2-3	TRBD2	TGTGCCAGCAGCTTCGGCGGGGGAAAGGCAGATACGCAGTATTTT	CASSFGGGKADTQYF
.	TRBV20-1	TRBJ2-3	TRBD1	TGCAGTGCTAGGTCGGGGACAGGGGGTACTACAAGCACAGATACGCAGTATTTT	CSARSGTGGTTSTDTQYF
many	TRBV4-1	TRBJ2-7	.	TGCGCCAGCAGCCAAGATATGCGGGGGCGAGTCTACGAGCAGTACTTC	CASSQDMRGRVYEQYF
.	TRBV6-1	TRBJ1-5	.	TGTGCCAGCAGTGAGTGGAAGGAATATAGCAATCAGCCCCAGCATTTT	CASSEWKEYSNQPQHF
few	TRBV20-1	TRBJ1-1	.	TGCAGTGCGCGTCATGACACTGAAGCTTTCTTT	CSARHDTEAFF
many	TRBV7-2	TRBJ2-3	.	TGTGCCAGCAGCTTAGTGGACGAGCCCACAGATACGCAGTATTTT	CASSLVDEPTDTQYF
.	TRBV13	TRBJ2-1	TRBD2	TGTGTCAGCAGCTCGCGGGGGGGAGTTTACAATGAGCAGTTCTTC	CVSSSRGGVYNEQFF
many	TRBV7-8	TRBJ2-3	.	TGTGCCAGCAGCTCGGATATAGCGAGCACAGATACGCAGTATTTT	CASSSDIASTDTQYF
few	TRBV5-8	TRBJ1-4	.	TGTGCCAGCAGCCCAAGGGACGGATATGAAAAACTGTTTTTT	CASSPRDGYEKLFF
.	TRBV6-1	TRBJ2-5	.	TGTGCCAGCAGTAACAGAGGGCGTAGTGAAGAGACCCAGTACTTC	CASSNRGRSEETQYF
.	TRBV28	TRBJ2-5	TRBD1	TGTGCCAGCAGTATGCGACAGGGAATCCCCCAAGAGACCCAGTACTTC	CASSMRQGIPQETQYF
.	TRBV7-9	TRBJ1-1	.	TGTGCCAGCAGCTTAGCTGGCAGGTTGAACACTGAAGCTTTCTTT	CASSLAGRLNTEAFF
.	TRBV4-3	TRBJ1-6	TRBD1	TGCGCCAGCAGCCAAGCCCAGGACAGGGTATCTACCATTAATTCACCCCTCCACTTT	CASSQAQDRVSTINSPLHF
many	TRBV7-8	TRBJ1-6	.	TGTGCCAGCAGCCCCTCAGGCAGCTATAATTCACCCCTCCACTTT	CASSPSGSYNSPLHF
.	TRBV9	TRBJ2-6	.	TGTGCCAGCAGCGCAGAGGGCTCTGGGGCCAACGTCCTGACTTTC	CASSAEGSGANVLTF
few	TRBV7-8	TRBJ2-5	.	TGTGCCAGCAGCTTAGCGAATAGGGAGGTTAGAGAGACCCAGTACTTC	CASSLANREVRETQYF
many	TRBV12-3/TRBV12-4	TRBJ1-2	.	TGTGCCAGCAGTTTCCAGCCACACCATGGCTACACCTTC	CASSFQPHHGYTF
few	TRBV5-5	TRBJ2-5	.	TGTGCCAGCAGCCAGTACCGGGACGTACAAGAGACCCAGTACTTC	CASSQYRDVQETQYF
.	TRBV29-1	TRBJ2-7	TRBD1	TGCAGCGTTCCAGGGGGCTTGGGCGAGCAGTACTTC	CSVPGGLGEQYF
.	TRBV20-1	TRBJ2-3	TRBD2	TGCAGTGCTAGAGACTTTGGTCGGCTAGCGGGGGAAACTAGCACAGATACGCAGTATTTT	CSARDFGRLAGETSTDTQYF
many	TRBV19	TRBJ1-1	.	TGTGCCAGTAGTATAGATTTTACCGCGGGCGAAGCTTTCTTT	CASSIDFTAGEAFF
.	TRBV5-1	TRBJ2-7	.	TGCGCCAGCAGCCCTAGCGGGACAGGGTTCAACGAGCAGTACTTC	CASSPSGTGFNEQYF